This T cell receptor (beta chain) is from a study of blood T cell repertoires in COVID-19. Across the whole study: The origin of the acute and convalescent COVID-19 samples was the United States, Italy and Spain. T cells, B-cell-depleted T cells, or PBMCs provided the cDNA or gDNA that served as material.

This CDR3 region has 14 residues. The V end was cut by 2 bases, the J end by 9 bases, with 16 bases between. CDR1 and CDR2 (germline): PRHDT, FYEKMQ (reference sequence). In the authors' methods: Reference gene primer amplification gave nucleated cell count estimates. The assay was immunoSEQ multiplex PCR, and TCRdb's table has in-frame clones only and misses some. V and J calls and clone size are those listed in that table; D and trimming were worked out from the DNA. Among 150,000 to 200,000 clones listed, roughly 85% were seen once. Specimen: peripheral blood. The source of this sequence is a man in his forties or fifties with acute or convalescent COVID-19. The V and J genes are TRBV13 and TRBJ1-1; unclear D gene. In DNA form, the CDR3 reads TGTGCCAGCAGCTTATTGACGGGGATGGGAAAAGCTTTCTTT. It encodes CASSLLTGMGKAFF.